Below, 17 T cell receptor beta chains from the same sample are listed, as sequenced in a study of cytomegalovirus exposure and HLA in healthy donors. 60 Vbeta and 13 Jbeta primers were used in PCR. Some clones are missing from TCRdb's copy, which holds only in-frame ones; the method was immunoSEQ multiplex PCR. Among about 160,000 clones, almost 80% were seen once, and the ten largest hold about 1%. The sample comprised PBMCs. The receptors stem from a woman aged 50 to 60 in good health and CMV-seropositive.

The gene calls are TRBV6-1 and TRBJ2-1; 7 bases are shared with TRBD2. CDR1 and CDR2 from the germline V gene are MNHNS and SASEGT. The CDR3 contains 15 residues. Unmatched junction bases numbered 11, after V lost 5 bases and J lost 7 bases. CDR3 nucleotides: TGTGCCAGCAGTACCCAACGGGCCGGGGGGAATGAGCAGTTCTTC. Translated: CASSTQRAGGNEQFF.

The genes are TRBV2 and TRBJ1-1, with 7 positions matching TRBD1. V gave up 5 bases and J gave up 8 bases; unmatched junction bases: 8. The CDR3 has 13 amino acids. The germline CDR1 and CDR2 sequences are SNHLY and FYNNEI. CDR3 residues: CASSREHRGEAFF. DNA for the CDR3: TGTGCCAGCAGTCGGGAGCACAGGGGAGAAGCTTTCTTT.

The J gene is TRBJ2-2, the V gene TRBV10-3; possibly TRBD2 for D (5 bases). CDR3 length: 13 residues. With 0 bases removed from V and 7 bases from J, the gap between germline ends came to 6 bases. Per the germline V gene, CDR1 is ENHRY and CDR2 is SYGVKD. The CDR3 loop is CAISESRDGELFF. The CDR3, as DNA: TGTGCCATCAGTGAGTCGAGGGACGGGGAGCTGTTTTTT.

The rearrangement links TRBV4-1 to TRBJ1-5, with 7 bases identical to TRBD1. CDR1 is MGHRA, CDR2 YSYEKL, per germline. This CDR3 has 16 amino acids. V shed 4 bases and J 3 bases; nucleotides not matched to a gene: 9. The CDR3 region has the DNA TGCGCCAGCAGCCTCATAGACAGGGAACCCAATCAGCCCCAGCATTTT. It encodes CASSLIDREPNQPQHF.

This clone was recorded once. In nucleotides, the CDR3 is TGTGCCAGCAGCCAAGATTTCGGGAGTGCCTTTAATGAGCAGTTCTTC. Its translation is CASSQDFGSAFNEQFF. The genes are TRBV4-2 and TRBJ2-1, with D perhaps TRBD2 (6 bases). Trimming removed 0 bases at V and 7 bases at J, with 16 bases between. CDR1 is LGHNA, CDR2 YNFKEQ, per germline. The CDR3 sequence is 16 residues long.

The J gene is TRBJ2-3, the V gene TRBV5-1, with 12 positions matching TRBD2. Germline CDR1 reads SGHRS; CDR2 reads YFSETQ. The V and J ends lost 0 bases and 6 bases, in that order; junction bases with no gene match: 8. The length of the CDR3 is 17 residues. The CDR3 coding sequence is TGCGCCAGCAGCTTGGGGACTAGCGGGGCCCGGGGGGATACGCAGTATTTT. Residues: CASSLGTSGARGDTQYF.

As for this clone: The sample holds other DNA sequences that translate to the same CDR3. This chain uses TRBV25-1 with TRBJ2-2, with D maybe TRBD1 (6 bases). The CDR3 runs 16 residues. V was shortened by 2 bases and J by 2 bases, with 12 bases between the two germline ends. The germline gives CDR1 MGHDK, CDR2 SYGVNS. The CDR3 DNA is TGTGCCAGCAGTGAACCCTCGGGACATAACACCGGGGAGCTGTTTTTT. Translation gives CASSEPSGHNTGELFF.

A note on this clone: Its ends do not fully match the called genes, so a read error is possible. The V and J genes are TRBV7-7 and TRBJ2-1; 13 bases line up with TRBD2. The CDR3 has 14 residues. Per the germline V gene, CDR1 is SSHAT and CDR2 is FNYEAQ (reference sequence). The CDR3 DNA reads as TGTGCTAGCAGCCTTGGGACTAGCGGGGTCGAGCAGTTCTTC. It yields the protein CASSLGTSGVEQFF. Variable domain in full (rest from reference TRBV7-7 and TRBJ2-1): GAGVSQSPRYKVTKRGQDVTLRCDPISSHATLYWYQQALGQGPEFLTYFNYEAQPDKSGLPSDRFSAERPEGSISTLTIQRTEQRDSAMYRCASSLGTSGVEQFFGPGTRLTVL.

This clone was recorded only once. This rearrangement joins TRBV23-1 to TRBJ1-1, with TRBD1 as a possible D gene (6 bases). TRBV23-1 is given ORF status, its function remaining uncertain. V was clipped by 3 bases and J by 3 bases, with 17 bases between them. The CDR3 consists of 16 residues. CDR3 protein: CASSQSGTNRDTEAFF. The CDR3 DNA reads as TGCGCCAGCAGTCAGTCCGGGACAAACCGCGACACTGAAGCTTTCTTT.

The count of this clone is one. This chain connects TRBV28 to TRBJ2-7; 7 nucleotides agree with TRBD1. This CDR3 region has 12 residues. Germline CDR1 MDHEN, CDR2 SYDVKM. V shed 8 bases and J 4 bases; nucleotides not matched to a gene: 5. This chain's CDR3 is CASWDSPYEQYF. In DNA form, the CDR3 reads TGTGCCAGCTGGGACAGCCCTTACGAGCAGTACTTC.

The genes are TRBV6-5 and TRBJ1-3, with D unclear. The germline gives CDR1 MNHEY, CDR2 SVGAGI. The CDR3 spans 13 residues. Trimming cost V 9 bases and J 2 bases, with 11 bases left between them. DNA for the CDR3: TGTGCCAGTTCGTACGGGACTGGAAACACCATATATTTT. Protein: CASSYGTGNTIYF.

This chain connects TRBV6-1 to TRBJ2-4, with 8 bases lining up with TRBD1. This CDR3 spans 14 amino acids. J lost 8 bases, V lost 7 bases, and 10 bases had no gene match. Looked up from germline, CDR1 is MNHNS and CDR2 is SASEGT. The CDR3, as DNA: TGTGCCAGCAACCCGGACAGGGTCTTTGACATTCAGTACTTC. This sequence encodes CASNPDRVFDIQYF.

The chain links TRBV4-3 to TRBJ1-4; D perhaps matches TRBD1 (5 bases). The CDR3 has 19 residues. Germline V lookup: CDR1 LGHNA, CDR2 YSLEER. The V end was cut by 5 bases, the J end by 0 bases, with 22 bases between. The CDR3 here is CASSAKINTGAATNEKLFF. Written as DNA, the CDR3 is TGCGCCAGCAGCGCCAAAATAAATACAGGTGCTGCAACTAATGAAAAACTGTTTTTT.

DNA of the CDR3: TGTGCCAGCAACGCCGGGACAGACAATGAAAAACTGTTTTTT. This sequence encodes CASNAGTDNEKLFF. The chain is built from TRBV2 and TRBJ1-4; 7 bases map to TRBD1. Trimming took 7 bases from V and 5 from J; bases not matched to a gene: 7. The CDR3 consists of 14 residues. Germline lookup yields CDR1 SNHLY and CDR2 FYNNEI.

V gene TRBV21-1 combines with J gene TRBJ1-2; TRBD1 is the table's D call, not checked against the DNA. TRBV21-1 is flagged as a pseudogene. The CDR3 runs 15 residues. CDR3 region: CASSKGRDSNYGYTF. In DNA, the CDR3 is TGTGCCAGCAGCAAAGGAAGGGACAGTAACTATGGCTACACCTTC.

This sequence joins TRBV5-1 and TRBJ2-7; 11 bases line up with TRBD2. After removal of 4 bases from V and 2 bases from J, the junction contained 8 bases not matched to a gene. CDR1 is SGHRS and CDR2 is YFSETQ in the germline V gene. There are 16 residues in the CDR3. The CDR3 bases are TGCGCCAGCAGCCCTCTGACTAGCGGGGCAACCTACGAGCAGTACTTC. It is translated as CASSPLTSGATYEQYF.

The chain combines TRBV6-5 with TRBJ2-7; 11 nucleotides line up with TRBD1. Trimming cost V 0 bases and J 5 bases; bases outside gene matches: 6. The CDR3 loop spans 16 amino acids. The germline CDR1 and CDR2 sequences are MNHEY and SVGAGI. The CDR3 nucleotides are TGTGCCAGCAGTTACTCCCGAGGGACAGGGGGTCACGAGCAGTACTTC. This sequence encodes CASSYSRGTGGHEQYF.